Each of the 11 T cell receptor beta chains below was sequenced from the same sample in a study of post-analysis software for immune sequencing data (dated by TCRdb to about 2015). Their antigens remain unidentified. The study at large found these results: Patients showed significantly higher frequencies than controls for a handful of TRBV segments, among them TRBV5-6, TRBV5-1 and TRBV20-1.

Library prep was done by PCR. Sequencing instrument: Illumina HiSeq 2500. Unique molecular identifiers were incorporated into TCR beta cDNA libraries to reduce PCR and sequencing biases. TCRdb's own reprocessing of the public reads used fastp at Q25 and MiXCR and kept productive beta chains. A single entry per CDR3 protein holds the most common genes and DNA from its merged rows. Present in this sample are approximately 350,000 distinct CDR3 sequences, approximately 38% of which were seen just once. Around 15% of the sample belongs to the ten largest clones. The specimen sequenced was blood. The receptors originated from a girl aged 10-17 years with multiple sclerosis.

Regarding this clonotype: At one end, the junction sequence differs from germline, possibly due to a read error. J is TRBJ1-6 and V is TRBV4-2; D might be TRBD1 (6 bases). Germline lookup yields CDR1 LGHNA and CDR2 YNFKEQ. This CDR3 is 15 amino acids long. The CDR3 reads CASSQDQSGVGPLHF. The DNA for the CDR3 is TGTGCCAGTAGCCAAGATCAGTCAGGGGTAGGCCCCCTCCACTTT.

There are a few counts of this clonotype. This chain connects TRBV12-3 or TRBV12-4 to TRBJ2-3; possible D gene TRBD1, 5 bases. Trimming left V 5 bases short and J 6 bases short, with 9 bases between. This CDR3 comprises 12 residues. The CDR3 DNA reads TGTGCCAGCAGTCAGGGTTTTGATACGCAGTATTTT. Encoded protein: CASSQGFDTQYF.

This clonotype turned up a few times. The J gene is TRBJ2-7, the V gene TRBV12-3 or TRBV12-4; 7 positions agree with TRBD2. This CDR3 contains 15 residues. V shed 5 bases and J 0 bases; nucleotides not matched to a gene: 7. This chain's CDR3 is CASSPSGTHSYEQYF. The CDR3 bases are TGTGCCAGCAGTCCCAGCGGGACCCACTCCTACGAGCAGTACTTC.

The chain has TRBV5-6 and TRBJ2-7, with D perhaps TRBD2 (5 bases). Per germline, CDR1 SGHDT and CDR2 YYEEEE. Trimming cost V 4 bases and J 0 bases, with 23 bases left between them. The CDR3 length is 18 residues. CDR3 protein: CASSALPPRGLSSYEQYF. Here the CDR3 DNA reads TGTGCCAGCAGCGCCCTGCCCCCCCGAGGGTTGAGCTCCTACGAGCAGTACTTC.

In this sample, this clonotype turned up a few times. CDR3 residues: CASSFTHNSPLHF. CDR3 nucleotides: TGTGCCAGCAGCTTCACCCATAATTCACCCCTCCACTTT. The chain carries TRBV11-2 and TRBJ1-6, with D unclear. The CDR3 runs to 13 residues. V was clipped by 3 bases and J by 5 bases, with 5 bases between them. The germline V gene has CDR1 SGHAT and CDR2 FQNNGV.

The chain joins TRBV10-3 to TRBJ1-4; D not resolved. With 4 bases removed from V and 6 bases from J, the gap between germline ends came to 6 bases. In germline, CDR1 is ENHRY, CDR2 SYGVKD. The CDR3 loop spans 12 amino acids. The CDR3 coding sequence is TGTGCCATCAGTGGGGCAGATGAAAAACTGTTTTTT. Amino acids: CAISGADEKLFF.

This clonotype was found a few times. The CDR3 loop is CSASPGGGGSSSYNEQFF. DNA for the CDR3: TGCAGTGCTAGTCCGGGGGGCGGGGGTTCAAGCTCCTACAATGAGCAGTTCTTC. V is TRBV20-1 and J is TRBJ2-1; D possibly corresponds to TRBD2 (7 bases). The V gene's germline CDR1 is DFQATT and CDR2 SNEGSKA (reference sequence). The V end lost 3 bases, the J end lost 0 bases, and 21 bases lay between the germline ends. The CDR3 totals 18 residues.

The chain employs TRBV9 and TRBJ2-1, with 8 bases identical to TRBD2. CDR1 and CDR2 (germline): SGDLS, YYNGEE. This CDR3 contains 15 residues. V was clipped by 0 bases and J by 5 bases; unmatched bases: 4. CDR3 bases: TGTGCCAGCAGCGTAGGTACTAGCGGAAACAATGAGCAGTTCTTC. Translating gives CASSVGTSGNNEQFF.

As regards this clonotype: A much larger clone lies one base from this, so it may be a read error. The chain joins TRBV7-2 to TRBJ2-2, with D unclear. The V end was cut by 5 bases, the J end by 6 bases, with 13 bases between. The length of the CDR3 is 14 residues. CDR1 is SGHTA and CDR2 is FQGNSA in the germline V gene. This CDR3 is CASSPLTEAGELFF. The CDR3 DNA follows: TGTGCCAGCAGCCCCCTCACAGAGGCCGGGGAGCTGTTTTTT. The whole variable domain, filled in from reference TRBV7-2 and TRBJ2-2, reads GAGVSQSPSNKVTEKGKDVELRCDPISGHTALYWYRQSLGQGLEFLIYFQGNSAPDKSGLPSDRFSAERTGGSVSTLTIQRTQQEDSAVYLCASSPLTEAGELFFGEGSRLTVL.

The V gene is TRBV6-1, the J gene TRBJ1-3; a weak D match, TRBD1 (6 bases). Germline-derived CDR1 and CDR2 are MNHNS and SASEGT. V shed 5 bases and J shed 2 bases, with 19 bases lying between them. The CDR3 runs to 17 residues. Here the CDR3 reads CASSPVGATSTGNTIYF. The DNA for the CDR3 is TGTGCCAGCAGTCCCGTGGGGGCTACCAGCACTGGAAACACCATATATTTT.

This chain links TRBV2 with TRBJ2-1; the match to TRBD1 covers 9 bases. The germline gives CDR1 SNHLY, CDR2 FYNNEI. V trimming: 10 bases; J trimming: 7 bases; junction bases outside the gene matches: 8. The length of the CDR3 is 13 residues. The CDR3 here is CAITGDRVNEQFF. In DNA form, the CDR3 reads TGTGCCATCACGGGGGACAGGGTAAATGAGCAGTTCTTC.